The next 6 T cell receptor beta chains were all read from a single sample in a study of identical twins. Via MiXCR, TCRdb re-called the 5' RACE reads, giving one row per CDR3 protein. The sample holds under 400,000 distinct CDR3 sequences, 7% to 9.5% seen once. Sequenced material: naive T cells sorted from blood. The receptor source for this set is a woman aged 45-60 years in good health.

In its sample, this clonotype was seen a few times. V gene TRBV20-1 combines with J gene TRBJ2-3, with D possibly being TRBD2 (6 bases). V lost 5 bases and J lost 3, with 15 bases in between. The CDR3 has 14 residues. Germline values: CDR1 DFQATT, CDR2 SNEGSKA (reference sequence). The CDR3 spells CSAAPPAGTDTQYF. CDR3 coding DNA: TGCAGTGCTGCACCCCCTGCGGGAACAGATACGCAGTATTTT.

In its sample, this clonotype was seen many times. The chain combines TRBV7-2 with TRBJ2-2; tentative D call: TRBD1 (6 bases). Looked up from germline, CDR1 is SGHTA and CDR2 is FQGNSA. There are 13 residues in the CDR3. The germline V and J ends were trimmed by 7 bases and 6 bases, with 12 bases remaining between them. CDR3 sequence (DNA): TGTGCCAGCATCCTTAGGGGGTCCGGGGAGCTGTTTTTT. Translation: CASILRGSGELFF.

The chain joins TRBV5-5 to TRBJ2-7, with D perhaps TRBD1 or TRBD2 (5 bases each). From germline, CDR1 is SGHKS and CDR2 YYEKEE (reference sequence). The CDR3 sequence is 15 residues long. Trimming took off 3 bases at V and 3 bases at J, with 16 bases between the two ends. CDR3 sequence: CASSSDSGTGYEQYV. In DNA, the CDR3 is TGTGCCAGCAGCTCCGACTCGGGGACGGGCTACGAGCAGTACGTC.

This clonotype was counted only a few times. The CDR3 loop reads CASFRDRVKFF. Written as DNA, the CDR3 is TGTGCCAGCTTCCGGGACAGGGTCAAATTCTTC. The chain has TRBV6-1 and TRBJ2-1; TRBD1 agrees at 9 bases. V lost 8 bases, J lost 16 bases, and 9 bases stayed unmatched. The CDR3 extends over 11 amino acids. Germline V lookup: CDR1 MNHNS, CDR2 SASEGT.

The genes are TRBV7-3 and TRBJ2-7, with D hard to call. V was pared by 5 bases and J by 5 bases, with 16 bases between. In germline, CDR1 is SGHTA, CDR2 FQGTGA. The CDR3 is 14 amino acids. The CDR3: CASSPDGSWDEQYF. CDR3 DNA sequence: TGTGCCAGCAGCCCCGACGGCAGCTGGGACGAGCAGTACTTC. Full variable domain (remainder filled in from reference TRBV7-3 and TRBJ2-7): GAGVSQTPSNKVTEKGKYVELRCDPISGHTALYWYRQSLGQGPEFLIYFQGTGAADDSGLPNDRFFAVRPEGSVSTLKIQRTERGDSAVYLCASSPDGSWDEQYFGPGTRLTVT.

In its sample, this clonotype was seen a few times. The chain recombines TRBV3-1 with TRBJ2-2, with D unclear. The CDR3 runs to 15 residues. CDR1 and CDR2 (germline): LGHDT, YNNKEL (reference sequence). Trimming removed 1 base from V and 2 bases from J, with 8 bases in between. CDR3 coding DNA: TGTGCCAGCAGCCAAGGGGCAGCCAACACCGGGGAGCTGTTTTTT. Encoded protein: CASSQGAANTGELFF.